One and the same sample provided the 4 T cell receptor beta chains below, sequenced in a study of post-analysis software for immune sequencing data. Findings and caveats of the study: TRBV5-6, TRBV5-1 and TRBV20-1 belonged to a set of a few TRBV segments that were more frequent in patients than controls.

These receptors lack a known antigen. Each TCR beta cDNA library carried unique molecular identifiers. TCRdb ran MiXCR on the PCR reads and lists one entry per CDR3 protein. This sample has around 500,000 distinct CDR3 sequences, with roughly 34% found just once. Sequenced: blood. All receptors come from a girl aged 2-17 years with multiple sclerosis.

Here the CDR3 DNA reads TGTGCCAGCAGTTACTCGCCGGGACACGGCTACGAGCAGTACTTC. Protein product: CASSYSPGHGYEQYF. The genes are TRBV6-2 or TRBV6-3 and TRBJ2-7, with D perhaps matching TRBD1 (6 bases). V was trimmed by 0 bases and J by 3 bases, leaving 12 bases between them. The CDR3 runs 15 residues. Germline CDR1 is MNHEY and CDR2 is SVGEGT.

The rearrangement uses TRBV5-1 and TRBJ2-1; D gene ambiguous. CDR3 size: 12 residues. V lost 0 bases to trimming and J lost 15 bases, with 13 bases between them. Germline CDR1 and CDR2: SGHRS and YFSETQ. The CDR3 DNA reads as TGCGCCAGCAGCTTGGAACAGATGACGTGGTTCTTC. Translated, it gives CASSLEQMTWFF.

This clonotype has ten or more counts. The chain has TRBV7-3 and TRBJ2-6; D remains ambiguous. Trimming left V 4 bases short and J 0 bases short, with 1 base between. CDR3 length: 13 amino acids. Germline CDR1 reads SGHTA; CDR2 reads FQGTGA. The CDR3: CASSSSGANVLTF. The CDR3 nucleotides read TGTGCCAGCAGCTCCTCTGGGGCCAACGTCCTGACTTTC.

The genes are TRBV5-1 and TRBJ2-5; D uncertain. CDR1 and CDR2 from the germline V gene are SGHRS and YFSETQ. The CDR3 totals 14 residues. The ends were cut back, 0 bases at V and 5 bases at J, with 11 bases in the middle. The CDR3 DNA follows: TGCGCCAGCAGCTTGGATCCAGGTTGGGAGACCCAGTACTTC. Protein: CASSLDPGWETQYF. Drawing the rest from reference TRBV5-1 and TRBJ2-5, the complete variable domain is KAGVTQTPRYLIKTRGQQVTLSCSPISGHRSVSWYQQTPGQGLQFLFEYFSETQRNKGNFPGRFSGRQFSNSRSEMNVSTLELGDSALYLCASSLDPGWETQYFGPGTRLLVL.